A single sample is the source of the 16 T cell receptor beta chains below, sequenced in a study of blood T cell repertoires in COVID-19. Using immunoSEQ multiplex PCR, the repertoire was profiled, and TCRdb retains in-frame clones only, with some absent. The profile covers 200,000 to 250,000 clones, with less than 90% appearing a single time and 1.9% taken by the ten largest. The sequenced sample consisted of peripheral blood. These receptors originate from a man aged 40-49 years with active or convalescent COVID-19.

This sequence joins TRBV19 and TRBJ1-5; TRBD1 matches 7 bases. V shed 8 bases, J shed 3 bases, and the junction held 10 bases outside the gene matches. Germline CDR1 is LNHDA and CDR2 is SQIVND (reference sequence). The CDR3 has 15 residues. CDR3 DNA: TGTGCCAGTCTCTTAGGGACAGCGATCAATCAGCCCCAGCATTTT. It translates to CASLLGTAINQPQHF.

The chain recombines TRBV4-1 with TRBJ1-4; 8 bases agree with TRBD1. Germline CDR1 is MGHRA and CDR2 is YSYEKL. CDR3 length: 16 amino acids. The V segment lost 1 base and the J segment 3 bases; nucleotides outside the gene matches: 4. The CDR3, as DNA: TGCGCCAGCAGCCAAGGCTCGACAGGGGCTAATGAAAAACTGTTTTTT. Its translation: CASSQGSTGANEKLFF.

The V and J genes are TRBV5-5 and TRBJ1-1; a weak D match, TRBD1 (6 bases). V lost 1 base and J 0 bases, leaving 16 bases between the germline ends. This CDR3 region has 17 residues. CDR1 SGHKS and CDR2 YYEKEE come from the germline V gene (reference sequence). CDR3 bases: TGTGCCAGCAGCTTGCAATTGGGGGCCGGAGTGAACACTGAAGCTTTCTTT. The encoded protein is CASSLQLGAGVNTEAFF.

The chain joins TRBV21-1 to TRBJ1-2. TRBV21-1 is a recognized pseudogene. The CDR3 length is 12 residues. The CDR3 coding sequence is TGTGCCAGACGGGGGGCATACTATGGCTACACCTTC. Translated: CARRGAYYGYTF.

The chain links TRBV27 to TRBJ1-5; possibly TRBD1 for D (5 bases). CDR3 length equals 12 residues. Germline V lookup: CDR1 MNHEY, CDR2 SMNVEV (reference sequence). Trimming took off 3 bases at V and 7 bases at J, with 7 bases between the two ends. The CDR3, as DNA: TGTGCCAGCAGTTTTCCAGGGCAGCCCCAGCATTTT. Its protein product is CASSFPGQPQHF.

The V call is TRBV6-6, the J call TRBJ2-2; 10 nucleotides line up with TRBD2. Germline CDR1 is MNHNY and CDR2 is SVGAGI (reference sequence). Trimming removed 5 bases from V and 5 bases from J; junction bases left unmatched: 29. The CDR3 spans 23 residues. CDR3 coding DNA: TGTGCCAGCAGTCCATATCCCTCAGGGCTAGCGGGAGACAGACGAAGACTAACCGGGGAGCTGTTTTTT. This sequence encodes CASSPYPSGLAGDRRRLTGELFF.

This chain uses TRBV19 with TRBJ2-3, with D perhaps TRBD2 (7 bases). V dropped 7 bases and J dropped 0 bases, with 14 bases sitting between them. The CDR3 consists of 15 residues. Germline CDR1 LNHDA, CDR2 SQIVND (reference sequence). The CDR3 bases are TGTGCCAGTACCCCAGCGGGGACAAGCACAGATACGCAGTATTTT. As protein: CASTPAGTSTDTQYF.

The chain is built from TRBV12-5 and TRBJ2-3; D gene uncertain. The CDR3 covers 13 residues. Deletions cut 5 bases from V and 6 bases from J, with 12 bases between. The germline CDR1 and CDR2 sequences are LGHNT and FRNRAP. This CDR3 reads CASGAYYEDTQYF. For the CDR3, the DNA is TGTGCTAGTGGTGCATATTATGAGGATACGCAGTATTTT. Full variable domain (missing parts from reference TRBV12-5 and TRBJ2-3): DARVTQTPRHKVTEMGQEVTMRCQPILGHNTVFWYRQTMMQGLELLAYFRNRAPLDDSGMPKDRFSAEMPDATLATLKIQPSEPRDSAVYFCASGAYYEDTQYFGPGTRLTVL.

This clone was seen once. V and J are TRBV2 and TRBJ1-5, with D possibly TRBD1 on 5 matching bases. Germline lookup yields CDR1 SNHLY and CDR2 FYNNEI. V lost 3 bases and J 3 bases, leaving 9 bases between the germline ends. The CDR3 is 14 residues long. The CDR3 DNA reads TGTGCCAGCAGTGACGGGGGACCCAATCAGCCCCAGCATTTT. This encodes CASSDGGPNQPQHF.

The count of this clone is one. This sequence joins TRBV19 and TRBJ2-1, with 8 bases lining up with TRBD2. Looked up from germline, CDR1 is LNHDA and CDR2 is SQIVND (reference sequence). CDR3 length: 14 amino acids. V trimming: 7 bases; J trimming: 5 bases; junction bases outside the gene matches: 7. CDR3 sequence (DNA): TGTGCCAGTAAGGGTCGGGAGGGAGACAATGAGCAGTTCTTC. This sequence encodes CASKGREGDNEQFF.

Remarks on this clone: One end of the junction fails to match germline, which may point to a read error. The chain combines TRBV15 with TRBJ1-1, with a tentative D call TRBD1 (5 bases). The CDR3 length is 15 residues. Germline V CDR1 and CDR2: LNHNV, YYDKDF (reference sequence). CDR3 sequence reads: CATSREGTGRVAVSF. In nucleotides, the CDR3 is TGTGCCACCAGCAGAGAGGGAACAGGTCGGGTGGCTGTGTCTTTT.

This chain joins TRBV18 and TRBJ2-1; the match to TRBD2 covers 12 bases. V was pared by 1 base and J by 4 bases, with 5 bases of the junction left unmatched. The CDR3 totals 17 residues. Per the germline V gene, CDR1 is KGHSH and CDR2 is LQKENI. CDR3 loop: CASSPRTSGGIYNEQFF. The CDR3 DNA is TGTGCCAGCTCACCACGCACTAGCGGGGGGATATACAATGAGCAGTTCTTC.

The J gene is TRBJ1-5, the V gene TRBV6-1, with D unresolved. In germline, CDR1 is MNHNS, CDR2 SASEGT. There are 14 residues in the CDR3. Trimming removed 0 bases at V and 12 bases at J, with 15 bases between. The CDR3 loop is CASSEARVGGNQHF. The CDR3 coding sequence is TGTGCCAGCAGTGAAGCGCGGGTCGGAGGGAACCAGCATTTT.

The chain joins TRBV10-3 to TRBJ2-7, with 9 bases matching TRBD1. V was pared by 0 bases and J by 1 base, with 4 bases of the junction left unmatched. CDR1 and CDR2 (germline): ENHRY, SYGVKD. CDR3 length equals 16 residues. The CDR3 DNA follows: TGTGCCATCAGTGAGTCCGGGACAGGGAGGTCCTACGAGCAGTACTTC. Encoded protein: CAISESGTGRSYEQYF.

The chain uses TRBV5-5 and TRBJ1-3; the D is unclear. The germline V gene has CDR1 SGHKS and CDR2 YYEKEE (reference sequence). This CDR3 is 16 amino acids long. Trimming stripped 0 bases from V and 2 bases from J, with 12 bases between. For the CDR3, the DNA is TGTGCCAGCAGCTTGGAATGGATACAGACTGGAAACACCATATATTTT. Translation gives CASSLEWIQTGNTIYF. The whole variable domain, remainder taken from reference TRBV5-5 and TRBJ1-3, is DAGVTQSPTHLIKTRGQQVTLRCSPISGHKSVSWYQQVLGQGPQFIFQYYEKEERGRGNFPDRFSARQFPNYSSELNVNALLLGDSALYLCASSLEWIQTGNTIYFGEGSWLTVV.

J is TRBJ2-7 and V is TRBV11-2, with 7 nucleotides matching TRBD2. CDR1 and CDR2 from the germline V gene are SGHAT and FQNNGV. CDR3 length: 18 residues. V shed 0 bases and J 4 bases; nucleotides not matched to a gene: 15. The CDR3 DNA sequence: TGTGCCAGCAGCTTAGAGGGTGGACTAGTTGGCGCATCATACGAGCAGTACTTC. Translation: CASSLEGGLVGASYEQYF.